This T cell receptor (beta chain) derives from a study of blood T cell repertoires in COVID-19 (dated by TCRdb to the early 2020s). With regard to the full study: Samples from collaborators originated in the United States, Italy and Spain and spanned both the acute and convalescent phases of COVID-19. Sample metadata almost always included a de-identified subject ID, COVID-19 status, age in years and sex. Where HLA class I and class II types were available, the types were taken from metadata supplied by the sample provider, not from assay-based typing. Subjects who had been exposed to COVID-19, were actively infected with it, or had recovered from it provided the deeply sampled blood TCRbeta repertoires that made up the dataset. The repertoires were released in a freely available public database meant as a resource for research on the immune response to SARS-CoV-2. The material from the prospective study consisted of cDNA or gDNA derived from T cells, B-cell-depleted T cells, or PBMCs. Samples came from the ongoing ImmuneRACE study (first 160 participants) plus 1,254 subjects from 6 global collaborators.

Beyond this particular receptor, the publication reports: The quantity of clinical and demographic metadata differed by source and by participant and was supplied without curation.

TCRbeta CDR3 regions were amplified from genomic DNA using the immunoSEQ Assay, a bias-controlled multiplex PCR. In the paper's pipeline: Nucleated cell counts per sample were estimated from amplification of reference gene primers within the assay. Sequence reads were collapsed and filtered to measure the absolute abundance of every unique TCRbeta CDR3 rearrangement. For each sample, productive Simpson clonality was calculated as the square root of Simpson's diversity index over productive rearrangements. The clones in this table, taken by TCRdb from immuneACCESS, are in-frame only. Not every clone is retained; where verified, under half of the shortfall comes from an unresolved V gene, and the cause of the rest is unknown. The DNA gave D and trimming, while V, J and clone size come from that table. Here the sample has some 180,000 clones; 78% occur a single time. Approximately 3% of the sample rests with the top ten.

Concerning this clone itself: Its antigen is not yet known. The sample holds no much larger clone one base away, and base qualities are not on file.

The collaborating institutions used their own protocols to collect whole blood in K2EDTA tubes. For TCRbeta analysis, collaborators shipped samples as frozen whole blood, isolated PBMCs, or DNA extracted from either of those sample types. V and J lose 5 bases and 0 bases, and a span of 14 bases separates them. CDR1 is given as SGHAT and CDR2 as FQNNGV, both from the germline V gene. The CDR3 has 16 amino acids, counting the end cysteine and phenylalanine. The only DNA kept is the CDR3, 48 bases in frame from the first base. The sample comprised peripheral blood. This TCR was recovered from a woman at least 80 years old with active or convalescent COVID-19. The V and J segments used are TRBV11-2 and TRBJ2-1; a tentative D match to TRBD2 spans 5 bases. In nucleotides, the sequence is TGTGCCAGCAGCCCCCAGAGGACTCTCTCCTACAATGAGCAGTTCTTC. The translation is CASSPQRTLSYNEQFF.